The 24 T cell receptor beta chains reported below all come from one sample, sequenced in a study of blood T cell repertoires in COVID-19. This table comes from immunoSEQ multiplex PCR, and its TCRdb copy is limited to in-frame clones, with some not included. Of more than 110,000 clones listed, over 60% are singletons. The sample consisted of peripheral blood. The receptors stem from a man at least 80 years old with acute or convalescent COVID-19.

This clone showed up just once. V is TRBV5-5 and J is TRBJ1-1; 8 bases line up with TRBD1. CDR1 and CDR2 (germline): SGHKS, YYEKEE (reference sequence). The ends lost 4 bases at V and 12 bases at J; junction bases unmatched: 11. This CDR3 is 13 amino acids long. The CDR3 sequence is CASSGQGPRIPFF. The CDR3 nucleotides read TGTGCCAGCAGCGGACAGGGTCCGAGAATCCCTTTCTTT.

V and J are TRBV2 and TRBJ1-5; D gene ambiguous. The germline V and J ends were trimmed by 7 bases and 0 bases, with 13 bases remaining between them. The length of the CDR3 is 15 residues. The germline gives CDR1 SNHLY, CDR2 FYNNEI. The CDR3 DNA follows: TGTGCCAGCAATATGGGCAGCTATAGCAATCAGCCCCAGCATTTT. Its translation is CASNMGSYSNQPQHF.

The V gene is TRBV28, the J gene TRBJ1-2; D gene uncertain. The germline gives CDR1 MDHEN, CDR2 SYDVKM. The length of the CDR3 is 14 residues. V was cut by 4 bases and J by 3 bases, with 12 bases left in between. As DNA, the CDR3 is TGTGCCAGCAGTTCCAGCGGGCCGCACTATGGCTACACCTTC. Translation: CASSSSGPHYGYTF.

The CDR3 loop reads CASSSPGTGGGGGELFF. CDR3 nucleotide sequence: TGTGCCAGCAGTTCCCCCGGGACAGGGGGCGGAGGCGGGGAGCTGTTTTTT. The V call is TRBV28, the J call TRBJ2-2; 12 bases fit TRBD1. The CDR3 length is 17 residues. Germline CDR1 and CDR2: MDHEN and SYDVKM. V dropped 4 bases and J dropped 7; count of bases not matched to a gene: 10.

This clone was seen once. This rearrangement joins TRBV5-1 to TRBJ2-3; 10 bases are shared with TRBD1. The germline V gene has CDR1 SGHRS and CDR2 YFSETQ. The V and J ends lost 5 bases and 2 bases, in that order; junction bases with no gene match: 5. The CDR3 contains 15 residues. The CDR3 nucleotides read TGCGCCAGCAGTCGACAGGGGGCCCCCACAGATACGCAGTATTTT. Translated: CASSRQGAPTDTQYF.

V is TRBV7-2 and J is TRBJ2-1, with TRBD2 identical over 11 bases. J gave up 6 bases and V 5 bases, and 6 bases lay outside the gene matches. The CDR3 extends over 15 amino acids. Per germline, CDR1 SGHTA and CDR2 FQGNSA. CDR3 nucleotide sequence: TGTGCCAGCAGCGAAACTAGCGGGGGTGGCAATGAGCAGTTCTTC. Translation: CASSETSGGGNEQFF.

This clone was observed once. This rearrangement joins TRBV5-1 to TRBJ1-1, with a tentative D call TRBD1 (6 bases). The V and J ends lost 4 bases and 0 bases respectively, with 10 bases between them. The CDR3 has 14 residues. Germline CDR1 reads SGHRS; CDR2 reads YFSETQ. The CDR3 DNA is TGCGCCAGCAGCAAGGACAGCATGAACACTGAAGCTTTCTTT. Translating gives CASSKDSMNTEAFF.

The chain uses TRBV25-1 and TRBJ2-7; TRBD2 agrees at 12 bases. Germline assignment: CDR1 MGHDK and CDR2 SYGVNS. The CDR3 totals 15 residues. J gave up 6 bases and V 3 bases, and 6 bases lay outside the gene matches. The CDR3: CASSDMTSGGGEQYF. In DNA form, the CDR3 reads TGTGCCAGCAGTGACATGACTAGCGGGGGAGGCGAGCAGTACTTC.

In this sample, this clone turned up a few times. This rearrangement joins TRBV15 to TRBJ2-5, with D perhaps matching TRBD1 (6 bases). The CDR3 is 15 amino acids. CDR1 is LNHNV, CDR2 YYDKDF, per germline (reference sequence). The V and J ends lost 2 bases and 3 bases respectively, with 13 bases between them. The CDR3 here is CATSRPGSGEETQYF. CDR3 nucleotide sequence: TGTGCCACCAGCAGACCCGGTTCAGGGGAAGAGACCCAGTACTTC.

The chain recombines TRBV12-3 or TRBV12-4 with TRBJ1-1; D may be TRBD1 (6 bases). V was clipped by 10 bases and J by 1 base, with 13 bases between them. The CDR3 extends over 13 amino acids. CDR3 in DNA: TGTGCCACCACCCTGGGGGCGAACACTGAAGCTTTCTTT. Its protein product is CATTLGANTEAFF.

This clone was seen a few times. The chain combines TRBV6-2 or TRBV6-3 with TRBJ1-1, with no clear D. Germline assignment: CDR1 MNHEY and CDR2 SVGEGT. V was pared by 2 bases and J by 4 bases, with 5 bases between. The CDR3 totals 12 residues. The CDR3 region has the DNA TGTGCCAGCAGTTACCCAGTCACTGAAGCTTTCTTT. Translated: CASSYPVTEAFF.

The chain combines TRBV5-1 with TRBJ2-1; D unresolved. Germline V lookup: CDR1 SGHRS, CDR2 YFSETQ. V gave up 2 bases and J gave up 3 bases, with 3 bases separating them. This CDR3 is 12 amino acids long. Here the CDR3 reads CASSFNYNEQFF. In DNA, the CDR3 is TGCGCCAGCAGCTTTAACTACAATGAGCAGTTCTTC.

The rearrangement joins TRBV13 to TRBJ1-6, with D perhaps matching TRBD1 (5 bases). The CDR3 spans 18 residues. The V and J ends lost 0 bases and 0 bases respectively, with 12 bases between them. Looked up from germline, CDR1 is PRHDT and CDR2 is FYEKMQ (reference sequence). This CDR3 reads CASSLGGGGSSYNSPLHF. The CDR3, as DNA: TGTGCCAGCAGCTTAGGCGGTGGGGGGAGCTCCTATAATTCACCCCTCCACTTT.

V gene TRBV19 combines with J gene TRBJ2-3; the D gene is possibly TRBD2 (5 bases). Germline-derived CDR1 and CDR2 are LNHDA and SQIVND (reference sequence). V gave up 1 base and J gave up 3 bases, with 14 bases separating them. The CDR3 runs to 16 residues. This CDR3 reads CASSIAPGSGTDTQYF. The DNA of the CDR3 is TGTGCCAGTAGTATAGCCCCGGGGTCGGGTACAGATACGCAGTATTTT.

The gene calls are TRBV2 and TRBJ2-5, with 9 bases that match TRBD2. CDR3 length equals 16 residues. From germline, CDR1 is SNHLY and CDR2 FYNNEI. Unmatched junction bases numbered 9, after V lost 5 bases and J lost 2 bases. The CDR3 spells CASSPTGLAGQETQYF. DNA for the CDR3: TGTGCCAGCAGTCCCACGGGGCTAGCGGGACAAGAGACCCAGTACTTC.

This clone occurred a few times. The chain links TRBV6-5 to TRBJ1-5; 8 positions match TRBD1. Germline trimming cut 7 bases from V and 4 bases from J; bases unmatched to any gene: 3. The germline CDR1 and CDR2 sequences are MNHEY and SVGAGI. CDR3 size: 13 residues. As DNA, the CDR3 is TGTGCCAGCATTGGGACAGGTAATCAGCCCCAGCATTTT. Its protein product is CASIGTGNQPQHF.

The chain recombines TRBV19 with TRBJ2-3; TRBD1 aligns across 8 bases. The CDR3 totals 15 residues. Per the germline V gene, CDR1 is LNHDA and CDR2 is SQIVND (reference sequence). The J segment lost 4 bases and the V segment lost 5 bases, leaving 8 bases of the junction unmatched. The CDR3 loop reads CASSLQGVVADTQYF. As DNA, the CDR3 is TGTGCCAGTAGTCTACAGGGGGTGGTGGCAGATACGCAGTATTTT.

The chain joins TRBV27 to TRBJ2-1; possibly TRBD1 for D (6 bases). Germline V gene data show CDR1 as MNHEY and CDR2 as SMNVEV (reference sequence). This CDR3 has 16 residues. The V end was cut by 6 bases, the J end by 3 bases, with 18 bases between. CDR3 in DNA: TGTGCCAGCAGGGGGGCTATGACAGAAAACTACAATGAGCAGTTCTTC. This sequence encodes CASRGAMTENYNEQFF.

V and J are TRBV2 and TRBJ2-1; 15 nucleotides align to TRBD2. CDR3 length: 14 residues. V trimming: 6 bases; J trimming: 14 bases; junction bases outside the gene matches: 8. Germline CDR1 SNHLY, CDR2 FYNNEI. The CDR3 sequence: CASRRTSGGVDEFF. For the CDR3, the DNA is TGTGCCAGCAGGCGGACTAGCGGGGGGGTTGACGAGTTCTTC. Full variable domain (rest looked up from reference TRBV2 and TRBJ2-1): EPEVTQTPSHQVTQMGQEVILRCVPISNHLYFYWYRQILGQKVEFLVSFYNNEISEKSEIFDDQFSVERPDGSNFTLKIRSTKLEDSAMYFCASRRTSGGVDEFFGPGTRLTVL.

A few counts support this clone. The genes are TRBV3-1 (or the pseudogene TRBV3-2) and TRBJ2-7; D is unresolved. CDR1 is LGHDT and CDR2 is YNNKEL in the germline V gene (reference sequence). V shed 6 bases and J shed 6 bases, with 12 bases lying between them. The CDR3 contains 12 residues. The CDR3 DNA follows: TGTGCCAGCAGTCACCCTCGCGGCGAGCAGTACTTC. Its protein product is CASSHPRGEQYF.

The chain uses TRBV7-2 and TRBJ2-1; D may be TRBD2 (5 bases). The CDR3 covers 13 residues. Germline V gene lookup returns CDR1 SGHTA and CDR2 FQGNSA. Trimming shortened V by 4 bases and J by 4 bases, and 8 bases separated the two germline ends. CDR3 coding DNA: TGTGCCAGCAGCTCCTCGGGGTACAATGAGCAGTTCTTC. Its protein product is CASSSSGYNEQFF. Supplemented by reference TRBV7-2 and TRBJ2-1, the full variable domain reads GAGVSQSPSNKVTEKGKDVELRCDPISGHTALYWYRQSLGQGLEFLIYFQGNSAPDKSGLPSDRFSAERTGGSVSTLTIQRTQQEDSAVYLCASSSSGYNEQFFGPGTRLTVL.

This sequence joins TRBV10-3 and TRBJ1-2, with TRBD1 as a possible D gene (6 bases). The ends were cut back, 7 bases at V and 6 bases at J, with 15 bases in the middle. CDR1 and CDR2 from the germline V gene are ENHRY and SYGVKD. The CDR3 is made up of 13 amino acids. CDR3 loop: CAIKKRQGNGYTF. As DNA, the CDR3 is TGTGCCATCAAAAAAAGGCAGGGGAATGGCTACACCTTC.

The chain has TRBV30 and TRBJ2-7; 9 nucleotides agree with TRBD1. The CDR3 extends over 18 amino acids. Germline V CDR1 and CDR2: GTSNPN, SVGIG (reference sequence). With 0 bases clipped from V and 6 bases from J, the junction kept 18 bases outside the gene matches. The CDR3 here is CAWSVDGLRGQGYREQYF. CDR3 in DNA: TGTGCCTGGAGTGTAGACGGGTTGAGGGGACAGGGATATCGCGAGCAGTACTTC.

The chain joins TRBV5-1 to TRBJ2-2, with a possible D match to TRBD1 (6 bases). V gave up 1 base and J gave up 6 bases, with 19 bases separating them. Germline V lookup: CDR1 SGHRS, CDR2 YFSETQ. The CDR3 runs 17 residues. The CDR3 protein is CASSLRHGAGAAGELFF. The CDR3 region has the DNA TGCGCCAGCAGCTTGAGGCACGGGGCAGGGGCGGCCGGGGAGCTGTTTTTT.